These 5 T cell receptor beta chains originate from one sample sequenced in a study of T cells expressing NK-cell markers. TCRdb reprocessed the 5' RACE reads, with one entry per CDR3 protein and no DNA. The sample data list about half a million distinct CDR3 sequences. The sequenced sample consisted of blood T cells: a sorted CD56 or NKG2C T cell subset, CD4+ or CD8+ T cells, or bulk PBMC T cells (not recorded which). These receptor sequences come from a woman between 50 and 59 years old in good health.

The chain has TRBV6-1 and TRBJ1-2. The CDR3 has 11 residues. The germline CDR1 and CDR2 sequences are MNHNS and SASEGT. CDR3 sequence: CASSEIYGYTF.

This chain connects TRBV5-6 to TRBJ2-7. This CDR3 has 14 residues. The germline V gene has CDR1 SGHDT and CDR2 YYEEEE. CDR3 sequence: CASGLADVPYEQYF.

V gene TRBV12-3 or TRBV12-4 combines with J gene TRBJ2-7. There are 14 residues in the CDR3. The CDR3 region is CASSLILDGSEQYF.

This chain links TRBV20-1 with TRBJ1-1; the D gene TCRdb calls, TRBD1, cannot be checked with no DNA. The length of the CDR3 is 14 residues. Germline assignment: CDR1 DFQATT and CDR2 SNEGSKA (reference sequence). CDR3 residues: CSARKQGAAAEAFF.

This chain connects TRBV3-1 to TRBJ2-1; no DNA is available, so the TRBD2 call from TCRdb remains unchecked. Per germline, CDR1 LGHDT and CDR2 YNNKEL (reference sequence). The CDR3 loop spans 13 amino acids. The CDR3 reads CASSRGLVGEQFF.